This T cell receptor (beta chain) was observed in a study of beta chain features in type 1 diabetes. Between the trimmed V and J ends, which lost 5 bases and 0 bases, there was a span of 14 bases. The CDR3 has 16 amino acids. From germline, CDR1 is MDHEN and CDR2 SYDVKM. Findings and caveats of the study: Shorter templates might be favored by PCR, and equally so in patients and in controls. No resolution was reached here on whether HLA type influences TCRB rearrangement.

Every isolated RNA sample was fully reverse transcribed, so sequencing captured expressed TCRB transcripts. The data were produced by immunoSEQ multiplex PCR, yet TCRdb's version contains in-frame clones alone and is incomplete. This sample has 900,000 or so clones, with around a sixth found just once. Sorted CD4+ subsets: naive, central memory, regulatory, stem cell-like memory (CD45RO/CCR7/CD25/CD127/CD95/CD27 panel). This clone has ten or more counts. Its target is unknown. This TCR was recovered from a woman aged 18-29 years in good health. The V and J genes are TRBV28 and TRBJ2-1; D remains ambiguous. The sample was naive CD4+ T cells from blood. The CDR3 is CASSPGGPSSYNEQFF. The CDR3 region has the DNA TGTGCCAGCAGTCCAGGTGGCCCGAGCTCCTACAATGAGCAGTTCTTC.